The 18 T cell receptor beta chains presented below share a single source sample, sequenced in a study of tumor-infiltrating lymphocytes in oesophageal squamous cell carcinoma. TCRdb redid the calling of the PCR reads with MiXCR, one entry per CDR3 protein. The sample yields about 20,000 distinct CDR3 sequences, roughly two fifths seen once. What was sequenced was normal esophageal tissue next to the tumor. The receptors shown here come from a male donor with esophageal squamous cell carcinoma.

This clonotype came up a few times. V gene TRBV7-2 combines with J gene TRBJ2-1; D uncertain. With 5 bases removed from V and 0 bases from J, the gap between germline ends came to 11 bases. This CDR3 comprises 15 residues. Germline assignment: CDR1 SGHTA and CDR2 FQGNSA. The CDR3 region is CASSLDGSSYNEQFF. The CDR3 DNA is TGTGCCAGCAGCCTCGACGGAAGCTCCTACAATGAGCAGTTCTTC.

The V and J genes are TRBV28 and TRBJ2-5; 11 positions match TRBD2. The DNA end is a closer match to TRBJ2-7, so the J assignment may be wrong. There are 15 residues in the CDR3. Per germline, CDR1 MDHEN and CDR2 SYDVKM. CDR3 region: CASSFTSGSRSEQYF. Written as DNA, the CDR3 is TGTGCCAGCAGTTTTACTAGCGGGAGCCGGAGCGAGCAGTACTTC.

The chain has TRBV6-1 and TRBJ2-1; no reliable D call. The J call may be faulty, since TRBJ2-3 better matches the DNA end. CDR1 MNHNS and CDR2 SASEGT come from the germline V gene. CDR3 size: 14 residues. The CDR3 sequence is CASSSPSGTDTQYF. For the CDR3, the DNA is TGTGCCAGCAGTTCACCCAGCGGCACAGATACGCAGTATTTT.

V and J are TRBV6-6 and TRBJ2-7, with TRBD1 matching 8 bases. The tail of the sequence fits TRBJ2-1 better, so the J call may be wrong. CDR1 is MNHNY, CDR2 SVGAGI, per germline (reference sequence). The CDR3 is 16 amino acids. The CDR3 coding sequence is TGTGCCAGCAGTTTGACTCAGGGGGCCTCCTACAATGAGCAGTTCTTC. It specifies CASSLTQGASYNEQFF.

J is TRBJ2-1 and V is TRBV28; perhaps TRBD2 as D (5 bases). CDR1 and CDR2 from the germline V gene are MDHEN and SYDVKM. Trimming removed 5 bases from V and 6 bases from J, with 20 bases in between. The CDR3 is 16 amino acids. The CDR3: CASSPSGGSASNEQFF. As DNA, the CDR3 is TGTGCCAGCAGTCCGTCCGGCGGTAGCGCGAGCAATGAGCAGTTCTTC.

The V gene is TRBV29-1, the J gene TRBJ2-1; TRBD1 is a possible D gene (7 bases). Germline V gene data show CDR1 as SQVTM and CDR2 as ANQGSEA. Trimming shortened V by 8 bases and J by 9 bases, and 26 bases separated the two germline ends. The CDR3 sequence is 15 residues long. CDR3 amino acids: CSFVKSGGGLAEQFF. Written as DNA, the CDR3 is TGCAGCTTTGTGAAGAGCGGAGGGGGCTTAGCTGAGCAGTTCTTC.

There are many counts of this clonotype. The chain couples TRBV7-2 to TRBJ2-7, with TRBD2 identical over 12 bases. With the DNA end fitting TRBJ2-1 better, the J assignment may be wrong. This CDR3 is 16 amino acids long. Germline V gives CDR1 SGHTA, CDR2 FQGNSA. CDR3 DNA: TGTGCCAGCAGCGACCGGACTAGCGGGACAAGGAATGAGCAGTTCTTC. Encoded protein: CASSDRTSGTRNEQFF.

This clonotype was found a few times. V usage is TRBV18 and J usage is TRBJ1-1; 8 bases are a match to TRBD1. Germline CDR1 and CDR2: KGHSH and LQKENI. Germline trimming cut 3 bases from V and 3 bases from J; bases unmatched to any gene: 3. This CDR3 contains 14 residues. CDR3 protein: CASSPSGQDTEAFF. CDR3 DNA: TGTGCCAGCTCACCGTCGGGACAGGACACTGAAGCTTTCTTT.

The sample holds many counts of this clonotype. This CDR3 is CASSILAGGSEQYF. CDR3 bases: TGTGCCAGCAGTATTCTAGCGGGAGGAAGCGAGCAGTACTTC. The rearrangement uses TRBV28 and TRBJ2-7, with 11 bases identical to TRBD2. Trimming took 5 bases from V and 6 from J; bases not matched to a gene: 6. The CDR3 totals 14 residues. The germline CDR1 and CDR2 sequences are MDHEN and SYDVKM.

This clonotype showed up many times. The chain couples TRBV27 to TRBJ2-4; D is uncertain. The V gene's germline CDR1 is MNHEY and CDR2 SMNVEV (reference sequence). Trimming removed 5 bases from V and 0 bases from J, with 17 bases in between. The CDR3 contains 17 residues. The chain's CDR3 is CASSRRIRSEAKNIQYF. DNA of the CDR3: TGTGCCAGCAGTCGCAGGATCCGTAGTGAAGCCAAAAACATTCAGTACTTC.

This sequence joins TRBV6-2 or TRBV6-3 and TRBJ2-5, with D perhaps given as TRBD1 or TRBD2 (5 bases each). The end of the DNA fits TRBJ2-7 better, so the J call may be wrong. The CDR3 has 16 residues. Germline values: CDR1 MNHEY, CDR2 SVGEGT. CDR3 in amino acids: CASSYSKGRRSDEQYF. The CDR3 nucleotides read TGTGCCAGCAGTTACTCTAAGGGACGGAGATCGGACGAGCAGTACTTC.

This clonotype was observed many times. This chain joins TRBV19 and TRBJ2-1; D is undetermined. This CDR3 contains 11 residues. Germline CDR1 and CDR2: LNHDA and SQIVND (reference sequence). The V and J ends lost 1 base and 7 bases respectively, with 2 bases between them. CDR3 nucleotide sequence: TGTGCCAGTAGTATAGGTAATGAGCAGTTCTTC. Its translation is CASSIGNEQFF.

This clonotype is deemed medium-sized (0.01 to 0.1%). In DNA form, the CDR3 reads TGTGCTAGTGGTTTCCCGCGCAGGGTAGTCACTGAAGCTTTCTTT. Protein sequence: CASGFPRRVVTEAFF. V and J are TRBV12-5 and TRBJ1-1; TRBD1 is a possible D gene (5 bases). CDR3 length: 15 residues. Germline V gene lookup returns CDR1 LGHNT and CDR2 FRNRAP. V lost 3 bases, J lost 4 bases, and 15 bases lay in between.

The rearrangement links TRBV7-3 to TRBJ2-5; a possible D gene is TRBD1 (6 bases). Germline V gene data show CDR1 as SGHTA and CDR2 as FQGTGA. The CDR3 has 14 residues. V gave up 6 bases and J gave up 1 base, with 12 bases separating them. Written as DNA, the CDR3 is TGTGCCAGCAGACAGGACAGTGGCCAAGAGACCCAGTACTTC. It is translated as CASRQDSGQETQYF. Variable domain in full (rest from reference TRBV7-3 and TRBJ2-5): GAGVSQTPSNKVTEKGKYVELRCDPISGHTALYWYRQSLGQGPEFLIYFQGTGAADDSGLPNDRFFAVRPEGSVSTLKIQRTERGDSAVYLCASRQDSGQETQYFGPGTRLLVL.

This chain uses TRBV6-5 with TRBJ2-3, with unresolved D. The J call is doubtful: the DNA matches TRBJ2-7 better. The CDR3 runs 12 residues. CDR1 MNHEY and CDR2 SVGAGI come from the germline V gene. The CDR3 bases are TGTGCCAGCAGGACCTGGTGGGATACGCAGTACTTC. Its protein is CASRTWWDTQYF.

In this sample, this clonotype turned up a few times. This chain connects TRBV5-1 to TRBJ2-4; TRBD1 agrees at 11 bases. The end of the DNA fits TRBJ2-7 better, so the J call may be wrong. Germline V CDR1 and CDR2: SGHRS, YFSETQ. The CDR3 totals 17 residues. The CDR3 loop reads CASSKPGTGGFFYEQYF. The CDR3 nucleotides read TGCGCCAGCAGCAAACCGGGGACAGGGGGATTTTTCTACGAGCAGTACTTC.

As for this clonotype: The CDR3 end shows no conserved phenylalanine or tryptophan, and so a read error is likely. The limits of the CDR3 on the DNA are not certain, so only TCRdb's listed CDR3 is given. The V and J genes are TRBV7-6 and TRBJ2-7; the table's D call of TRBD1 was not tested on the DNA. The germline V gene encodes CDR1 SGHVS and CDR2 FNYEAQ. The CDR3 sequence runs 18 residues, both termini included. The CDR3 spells CASSLGRDRGDYGYTFGS.

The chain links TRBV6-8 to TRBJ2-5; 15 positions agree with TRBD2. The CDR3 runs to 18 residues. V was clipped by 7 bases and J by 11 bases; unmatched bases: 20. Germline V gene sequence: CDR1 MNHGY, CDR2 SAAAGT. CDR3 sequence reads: CASTLGLAGGGGYNEQYF. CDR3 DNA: TGTGCCAGCACCCTCGGACTAGCGGGAGGGGGGGGCTACAATGAGCAGTACTTC.